This T cell receptor (beta chain) emerged from a study of tumor and adjacent non-tumor tissue in lung cancer. Study summary: Patients were aged about 31 to 85, ten or so men and 4 to 6 women, stage I to III.

The library came from three nested PCR rounds adapted from ARM-PCR protocols. One entry per CDR3 protein, called by TCRdb with MiXCR from the multiplex PCR reads. The table lists 100,000 to 150,000 distinct CDR3 sequences, 66% of them singletons. This clonotype was recorded at least ten times. RNA was extracted from bulk tissue without any cell sorting. Trimming took 1 base from V and 5 from J, leaving 9 bases between them. Germline loops: CDR1 DFQATT, CDR2 SNEGSKA (reference sequence). The CDR3 has 13 residues. Sequenced: lung tumor tissue. The chain joins TRBV20-1 to TRBJ1-5, with D uncertain. This sequence originates from a man younger than 45 with non-small cell lung cancer. The CDR3 spells CSARGGRYQPQHF. The CDR3, as DNA: TGCAGTGCTAGAGGTGGGAGGTATCAGCCCCAGCATTTT.